A selection of T cell receptor beta chains follows, all from one sample in a study of blood T cell repertoires in COVID-19. Assay: immunoSEQ multiplex PCR; the TCRdb copy retains only in-frame clones and omits some. The sample records 74,000 or so clones, over 75% being singletons. The sequenced material came from peripheral blood. These receptors came from a human donor in a cohort sampled during active COVID-19. Both conserved end residues are part of each CDR3. A D gene is named only where the DNA matches it firmly.

j_call: TRBJ1-3; v_call: TRBV7-9; d_call: -; cdr3_length: 14; cdr3_aa: CASSLEGVADTIYF; cdr3_nt: TGTGCCAGCAGCCTTGAAGGGGTGGCGGACACCATATATTTT
j_call: TRBJ1-1; v_call: TRBV7-8; d_call: -; cdr3_length: 13; cdr3_aa: CASSFTGNTEAFF; cdr3_nt: TGTGCCAGCAGCTTTACGGGGAACACTGAAGCTTTCTTT
j_call: TRBJ2-3; v_call: TRBV6-1; d_call: TRBD1; cdr3_length: 13; cdr3_aa: CASSDPGQGSGYF; cdr3_nt: TGTGCCAGCAGTGACCCGGGACAGGGGTCGGGGTATTTT
j_call: TRBJ1-2; v_call: TRBV27; d_call: TRBD1; cdr3_length: 19; cdr3_aa: CASSRGGQGGLGANYGYTF; cdr3_nt: TGTGCCAGCAGTAGGGGCGGGCAGGGGGGCTTGGGTGCTAACTATGGCTACACCTTC
j_call: TRBJ2-1; v_call: TRBV27; d_call: TRBD2; cdr3_length: 15; cdr3_aa: CASSLSAGGGNEQFF; cdr3_nt: TGTGCCAGCAGTTTATCAGCGGGAGGTGGCAATGAGCAGTTCTTC
j_call: TRBJ1-2; v_call: TRBV4-1; d_call: TRBD1; cdr3_length: 14; cdr3_aa: CASSQPRDRTGYTF; cdr3_nt: TGCGCCAGCAGTCAGCCTCGGGACAGAACTGGCTACACCTTC
j_call: TRBJ1-2; v_call: TRBV4-3; d_call: -; cdr3_length: 14; cdr3_aa: CASSQDLGSRGYTF; cdr3_nt: TGCGCCAGCAGCCAAGATCTCGGTTCGAGAGGCTACACCTTC
j_call: TRBJ2-3; v_call: TRBV11-2; d_call: -; cdr3_length: 13; cdr3_aa: CASSLDFKYTQYF; cdr3_nt: TGTGCCAGCAGCTTAGATTTCAAATATACGCAGTATTTT
j_call: TRBJ2-7; v_call: TRBV6-1; d_call: -; cdr3_length: 13; cdr3_aa: CASSEALDYEQYF; cdr3_nt: TGTGCCAGCAGTGAAGCGCTAGATTACGAGCAGTACTTC
j_call: TRBJ2-4; v_call: TRBV4-3; d_call: -; cdr3_length: 13; cdr3_aa: CASSPGQKNIQYF; cdr3_nt: TGCGCCAGCAGCCCCGGACAGAAAAACATTCAGTACTTC
j_call: TRBJ2-1; v_call: TRBV5-1; d_call: -; cdr3_length: 15; cdr3_aa: CASSLGQTSYNEQFF; cdr3_nt: TGCGCCAGCAGCTTGGGACAAACGTCTTACAATGAGCAGTTCTTC
j_call: TRBJ2-3; v_call: TRBV10-3; d_call: TRBD2; cdr3_length: 16; cdr3_aa: CAISAELAGGPDTQYF; cdr3_nt: TGTGCCATCAGTGCCGAGCTAGCGGGAGGGCCGGATACGCAGTATTTT
j_call: TRBJ2-1; v_call: TRBV6-4; d_call: TRBD2; cdr3_length: 14; cdr3_aa: CASSDGVRGDEQFF; cdr3_nt: TGTGCCAGCAGTGATGGGGTCCGGGGGGATGAGCAGTTCTTC
j_call: TRBJ2-5; v_call: TRBV5-5; d_call: TRBD1; cdr3_length: 18; cdr3_aa: CASSQGQVGTSRRETQYF; cdr3_nt: TGTGCCAGCAGCCAGGGACAGGTTGGAACTTCGCGTAGGGAGACCCAGTACTTC
j_call: TRBJ2-2; v_call: TRBV5-1; d_call: -; cdr3_length: 16; cdr3_aa: CASSLVAHRGTGELFF; cdr3_nt: TGCGCCAGCAGCTTGGTGGCCCATCGTGGCACCGGGGAGCTGTTTTTT
j_call: TRBJ1-6; v_call: TRBV7-2; d_call: -; cdr3_length: 13; cdr3_aa: CASSLGGARTLHF; cdr3_nt: TGTGCCAGCAGCTTAGGTGGAGCCCGCACCCTCCACTTT
j_call: TRBJ2-3; v_call: TRBV5-1; d_call: -; cdr3_length: 14; cdr3_aa: CASSFGQITDTQYF; cdr3_nt: TGCGCCAGCAGCTTCGGACAGATCACAGATACGCAGTATTTT
j_call: TRBJ2-1; v_call: TRBV4-3; d_call: -; cdr3_length: 17; cdr3_aa: CASSQDLLVALYNEQFF; cdr3_nt: TGCGCCAGCAGCCAAGATCTTCTAGTCGCCCTCTACAATGAGCAGTTCTTC
j_call: TRBJ2-5; v_call: TRBV29-1; d_call: -; cdr3_length: 13; cdr3_aa: CSAVVAGQKTQYF; cdr3_nt: TGCAGCGCCGTAGTAGCAGGGCAGAAGACCCAGTACTTC
j_call: TRBJ1-2; v_call: TRBV19; d_call: -; cdr3_length: 13; cdr3_aa: CASSRRGYYGYTF; cdr3_nt: TGTGCCAGCTCCAGGAGGGGTTACTATGGCTACACCTTC
j_call: TRBJ1-4; v_call: TRBV13; d_call: -; cdr3_length: 14; cdr3_aa: CASSLLSGNEKLFF; cdr3_nt: TGTGCCAGCAGCTTACTCTCCGGTAATGAAAAACTGTTTTTT
j_call: TRBJ1-3; v_call: TRBV28; d_call: TRBD1; cdr3_length: 19; cdr3_aa: CASSFQYTDSGGFGNTIYF; cdr3_nt: TGTGCCAGCAGTTTCCAATATACTGACTCAGGGGGCTTCGGAAACACCATATATTTT
j_call: TRBJ1-5; v_call: TRBV30; d_call: -; cdr3_length: 17; cdr3_aa: CAWSPGVRRNSNQPQHF; cdr3_nt: TGTGCCTGGTCCCCAGGGGTGCGTAGGAATAGCAATCAGCCCCAGCATTTT
j_call: TRBJ1-5; v_call: TRBV10-3; d_call: -; cdr3_length: 16; cdr3_aa: CAISAETQGGNQPQHF; cdr3_nt: TGTGCCATCAGTGCGGAGACTCAGGGCGGCAATCAGCCCCAGCATTTT
j_call: TRBJ2-5; v_call: TRBV16; d_call: -; cdr3_length: 17; cdr3_aa: CASSPPAHRRNQETQYF; cdr3_nt: TGTGCCAGCAGCCCCCCCGCCCACAGGCGTAACCAAGAGACCCAGTACTTC
j_call: TRBJ2-7; v_call: TRBV6-1; d_call: TRBD1; cdr3_length: 16; cdr3_aa: CASSAVGGSTSYEQYF; cdr3_nt: TGTGCCAGCAGTGCCGTAGGGGGCTCCACCTCCTACGAGCAGTACTTC
j_call: TRBJ1-6; v_call: TRBV19; d_call: -; cdr3_length: 17; cdr3_aa: CASSMDYPGLDNSPLHF; cdr3_nt: TGTGCCAGTAGTATGGACTACCCGGGACTGGACAATTCACCCCTCCACTTT
j_call: TRBJ1-2; v_call: TRBV30; d_call: TRBD1; cdr3_length: 12; cdr3_aa: CAWSQGTGLYTF; cdr3_nt: TGTGCCTGGAGTCAAGGGACAGGGCTCTACACCTTC
j_call: TRBJ2-1; v_call: TRBV11-2; d_call: TRBD2; cdr3_length: 16; cdr3_aa: CASSYHSGRRSDEQFF; cdr3_nt: TGTGCCAGCAGCTACCATAGCGGGAGGAGGAGCGATGAGCAGTTCTTC
j_call: TRBJ2-7; v_call: TRBV10-3; d_call: TRBD1; cdr3_length: 16; cdr3_aa: CAISGGGGQDVNEQYF; cdr3_nt: TGTGCCATCAGTGGAGGGGGTGGACAGGATGTTAACGAGCAGTACTTC
j_call: TRBJ1-6; v_call: TRBV7-2; d_call: -; cdr3_length: 18; cdr3_aa: CASSLKSSWTAFNSPLHF; cdr3_nt: TGTGCCAGCAGCTTAAAAAGTAGTTGGACAGCCTTTAATTCACCCCTCCACTTT
j_call: TRBJ2-6; v_call: TRBV4-1; d_call: -; cdr3_length: 16; cdr3_aa: CASSQREGVGANVLTF; cdr3_nt: TGCGCCAGCAGCCAAAGAGAGGGAGTAGGGGCCAACGTCCTGACTTTC
j_call: TRBJ2-1; v_call: TRBV11-3; d_call: -; cdr3_length: 16; cdr3_aa: CASSLGGLKGRDEQFF; cdr3_nt: TGTGCCAGCAGCTTAGGAGGACTAAAGGGTCGAGATGAGCAGTTCTTC
j_call: TRBJ1-2; v_call: TRBV28; d_call: -; cdr3_length: 13; cdr3_aa: CASSLFLSYGYTF; cdr3_nt: TGTGCCAGCAGTTTATTTCTTAGCTATGGCTACACCTTC
j_call: TRBJ2-5; v_call: TRBV3-1/TRBV3-2; d_call: TRBD2; cdr3_length: 19; cdr3_aa: CASSQDWRTSGIRQETQYF; cdr3_nt: TGTGCCAGCAGCCAAGATTGGAGGACTAGCGGGATCCGACAAGAGACCCAGTACTTC
j_call: TRBJ1-1; v_call: TRBV7-2; d_call: TRBD1; cdr3_length: 15; cdr3_aa: CASSLTGVMNTEAFF; cdr3_nt: TGTGCCAGCAGCTTAACAGGGGTCATGAACACTGAAGCTTTCTTT
j_call: TRBJ2-5; v_call: TRBV19; d_call: TRBD2; cdr3_length: 14; cdr3_aa: CASSPGLGRETQYF; cdr3_nt: TGTGCCAGTAGCCCCGGACTAGGACGGGAGACCCAGTACTTC
j_call: TRBJ2-7; v_call: TRBV4-3; d_call: -; cdr3_length: 16; cdr3_aa: CASSQESMDSTYEQYF; cdr3_nt: TGCGCCAGCAGCCAAGAATCGATGGACAGTACCTACGAGCAGTACTTC
j_call: TRBJ2-2; v_call: TRBV6-4; d_call: TRBD1; cdr3_length: 15; cdr3_aa: CASSADRGNTGELFF; cdr3_nt: TGTGCCAGCAGTGCAGACAGGGGAAACACCGGGGAGCTGTTTTTT
j_call: TRBJ1-1; v_call: TRBV3-1/TRBV3-2; d_call: -; cdr3_length: 19; cdr3_aa: CASSQGGLRQAVWGTEAFF; cdr3_nt: TGTGCCAGCAGCCAAGGAGGCCTCCGACAGGCGGTTTGGGGGACTGAAGCTTTCTTT
j_call: TRBJ2-3; v_call: TRBV10-3; d_call: TRBD2; cdr3_length: 14; cdr3_aa: CAIGLAVSTDTQYF; cdr3_nt: TGTGCCATCGGACTAGCGGTCAGCACAGATACGCAGTATTTT
j_call: TRBJ2-5; v_call: TRBV6-5; d_call: TRBD2; cdr3_length: 15; cdr3_aa: CASSYVRGATETQYF; cdr3_nt: TGTGCCAGCAGTTACGTGCGGGGGGCCACAGAGACCCAGTACTTC